This T cell receptor (beta chain) was captured by sequencing in a study of cytomegalovirus exposure and HLA in healthy donors. Study-level results: It was likely that a cluster of highly shared sequence variants was a sequencing artifact. Some V segments (TRBV6-2 and TRBV6-3 among them) were excluded as indistinguishable.

V gave up 7 bases and J gave up 2 bases, with 14 bases separating them. This CDR3 has 14 amino acids. The germline CDR1 and CDR2 sequences are MDHEN and SYDVKM. Concerning this clone: Its antigen is not known.

Among the donors, all were healthy bone marrow donors. Amplification used 60 Vbeta primers and 13 Jbeta primers. Method: immunoSEQ multiplex PCR; TCRdb's copy keeps in-frame clones and lacks some. The sample contains tens of thousands of clones, roughly 76% of which appear only once. Sequenced: PBMCs. The receptor comes from a woman between 25 and 40 years old in good health and CMV-seropositive. The gene calls are TRBV28 and TRBJ1-1, with D perhaps TRBD1 (5 bases). The CDR3 bases are TGTGCCAGCATAGGGCCGACAGTCAACACTGAAGCTTTCTTT. It specifies CASIGPTVNTEAFF.